One and the same sample provided the 29 T cell receptor beta chains below, sequenced in a study of T cell responses to AZD1222 COVID-19 vaccine. This table comes from immunoSEQ multiplex PCR, and its TCRdb copy is limited to in-frame clones, with some not included. The sample holds about 150,000 clones, approximately 90% seen once. The sample here was peripheral blood, taken 28 days after the second AZD1222 dose. The receptors shown here come from an adult who received the AZD1222 COVID-19 vaccine.

Only a few counts were recorded for this clone. The V gene is TRBV6-1, the J gene TRBJ2-1; D gene ambiguous. The CDR3 totals 13 residues. Germline V CDR1 and CDR2: MNHNS, SASEGT. V was cut by 3 bases and J by 3 bases, with 6 bases left in between. The CDR3 here is CASSDTDYNEQFF. The CDR3 DNA follows: TGTGCCAGCAGTGATACAGACTACAATGAGCAGTTCTTC.

This rearrangement joins TRBV7-2 to TRBJ1-3; D possibly corresponds to TRBD1 (6 bases). This CDR3 contains 15 residues. V shed 10 bases and J shed 8 bases, with 24 bases lying between them. CDR1 and CDR2 from the germline V gene are SGHTA and FQGNSA. CDR3: CATRGGDAGYDTIYF. In DNA, the CDR3 is TGTGCCACTAGGGGGGGGGATGCGGGTTATGACACCATATATTTT.

The chain uses TRBV7-9 and TRBJ1-2; D possibly corresponds to TRBD1 (5 bases). Germline V gene sequence: CDR1 SEHNR, CDR2 FQNEAQ (reference sequence). The V and J ends lost 5 bases and 0 bases respectively, with 10 bases between them. This CDR3 has 14 residues. DNA of the CDR3: TGTGCCAGCAGCCGGGACTTAGCTAACTATGGCTACACCTTC. Protein product: CASSRDLANYGYTF.

The chain links TRBV29-1 to TRBJ1-2; TRBD1 matches at 8 bases. V was clipped by 8 bases and J by 2 bases; unmatched bases: 7. The germline gives CDR1 SQVTM, CDR2 ANQGSEA. The CDR3 covers 13 residues. CDR3 residues: CSHTGTGNYGYTF. In DNA, the CDR3 is TGCAGCCATACCGGGACAGGAAACTATGGCTACACCTTC.

The rearrangement uses TRBV29-1 and TRBJ2-2; D ambiguous. Germline V CDR1 and CDR2: SQVTM, ANQGSEA. Trimming took 5 bases from V and 4 from J, leaving 5 bases between them. This CDR3 spans 11 amino acids. The CDR3 coding sequence is TGCAGCGTTAGGGTCACCGGGGAGCTGTTTTTT. It codes for CSVRVTGELFF.

The V gene is TRBV2, the J gene TRBJ1-2, with D perhaps matching TRBD1 (5 bases). V lost 2 bases, J lost 8 bases, and 18 bases lay in between. The CDR3 covers 15 residues. The germline V gene has CDR1 SNHLY and CDR2 FYNNEI. The CDR3 spells CASSEPTTHWGGYTF. The CDR3 nucleotides are TGTGCCAGCAGTGAACCCACGACACACTGGGGCGGCTACACCTTC.

The rearrangement uses TRBV12-5 and TRBJ2-7; either TRBD1 or TRBD2 may supply D (5 bases each). Germline loops: CDR1 LGHNT, CDR2 FRNRAP. The V gene lost 1 base and the J gene lost 4 bases, with 20 bases spanning the gap. CDR3 size: 17 residues. CDR3 loop: CASGLGSPGPIAYEQYF. CDR3 sequence (DNA): TGTGCTAGTGGTTTGGGAAGCCCGGGACCCATAGCATACGAGCAGTACTTC.

This sequence joins TRBV7-2 and TRBJ2-3; TRBD2 aligns across 8 bases. V was clipped by 4 bases and J by 1 base; unmatched bases: 4. Germline lookup yields CDR1 SGHTA and CDR2 FQGNSA. The CDR3 is 15 amino acids. CDR3 region: CASSSLSGGTDTQYF. CDR3 nucleotide sequence: TGTGCCAGCAGCTCTCTTAGCGGGGGCACAGATACGCAGTATTTT.

The V call is TRBV4-3, the J call TRBJ2-1; D unclear. Germline CDR1 reads LGHNA; CDR2 reads YSLEER. The length of the CDR3 is 16 residues. V lost 0 bases and J lost 1, with 10 bases in between. The CDR3 is CASSQDTVGSYNEQFF. CDR3 sequence (DNA): TGCGCCAGCAGCCAAGACACGGTGGGTTCCTACAATGAGCAGTTCTTC.

The chain recombines TRBV2 with TRBJ1-1; possible D gene TRBD1, 5 bases. CDR1 and CDR2 from the germline V gene are SNHLY and FYNNEI. The CDR3 has 14 amino acids. V shed 2 bases and J shed 4 bases, with 11 bases lying between them. As DNA, the CDR3 is TGTGCCAGCAGTGAATTCACGGGGACCACTGAAGCTTTCTTT. Translation: CASSEFTGTTEAFF.

This chain joins TRBV9 and TRBJ2-7; unclear D gene. CDR1 and CDR2 (germline): SGDLS, YYNGEE. The CDR3 has 14 amino acids. The V end lost 7 bases, the J end lost 2 bases, and 16 bases lay between the germline ends. CDR3 loop: CASPWVGPTYEQYF. The CDR3, as DNA: TGTGCCAGCCCCTGGGTTGGGCCGACCTACGAGCAGTACTTC.

The chain links TRBV5-1 to TRBJ2-1; 11 bases fit TRBD1. V dropped 5 bases and J dropped 6; count of bases not matched to a gene: 4. Germline CDR1 reads SGHRS; CDR2 reads YFSETQ. The CDR3 contains 14 residues. Written as DNA, the CDR3 is TGCGCCAGCAGGAGGGACAGGGGGTTCAATGAGCAGTTCTTC. Protein product: CASRRDRGFNEQFF.

The chain combines TRBV7-2 with TRBJ2-5, with D tentatively TRBD2 (6 bases). The V gene lost 5 bases and the J gene lost 4 bases, with 14 bases spanning the gap. CDR3 size: 14 residues. Germline CDR1 and CDR2: SGHTA and FQGNSA. The CDR3 bases are TGTGCCAGCAGCCCCGTCGCCGGGGGAGAGACCCAGTACTTC. Translating gives CASSPVAGGETQYF.

The V gene is TRBV19, the J gene TRBJ1-1, with a possible D match to TRBD1 (5 bases). The ends were cut back, 3 bases at V and 3 bases at J, with 14 bases in the middle. Germline lookup yields CDR1 LNHDA and CDR2 SQIVND (reference sequence). CDR3 length: 15 residues. The CDR3 DNA sequence: TGTGCCAGTAGTATCGGGGGAGGGGCGTACACTGAAGCTTTCTTT. It is translated as CASSIGGGAYTEAFF.

The chain carries TRBV29-1 and TRBJ2-6; D is unclear. The CDR3 is 14 amino acids. Trimming took 5 bases from V and 1 from J, leaving 9 bases between them. Germline loops: CDR1 SQVTM, CDR2 ANQGSEA. The chain's CDR3 is CSVRDQSGANVLTF. The DNA of the CDR3 is TGCAGCGTTCGCGACCAATCTGGGGCCAACGTCCTGACTTTC.

This chain uses TRBV24-1 with TRBJ2-1, with TRBD1 identical over 8 bases. Germline V CDR1 and CDR2: KGHDR, SFDVKD. V shed 1 base and J 8 bases; nucleotides not matched to a gene: 12. The CDR3 is 17 residues long. CDR3 residues: CATSDFLVGQGFDEQFF. In DNA form, the CDR3 reads TGTGCCACCAGTGATTTTTTAGTAGGACAGGGCTTCGATGAGCAGTTCTTC.

A few counts support this clone. V is TRBV19 and J is TRBJ2-3, with 9 bases aligning to TRBD1. Germline lookup yields CDR1 LNHDA and CDR2 SQIVND (reference sequence). The CDR3 consists of 16 residues. V shed 3 bases and J 1 base; nucleotides not matched to a gene: 5. The CDR3: CASSMLWDRGTDTQYF. The CDR3 DNA reads as TGTGCCAGTAGTATGTTGTGGGACAGGGGCACAGATACGCAGTATTTT.

V gene TRBV5-8 combines with J gene TRBJ2-2; D might be TRBD2 (6 bases). Trimming took off 0 bases at V and 3 bases at J, with 12 bases between the two ends. Germline-derived CDR1 and CDR2 are SGHTS and YDEGEE. The length of the CDR3 is 16 residues. The CDR3 loop reads CASSLEGWRDTGELFF. The CDR3 DNA sequence: TGTGCCAGCAGCTTGGAAGGGTGGAGGGACACCGGGGAGCTGTTTTTT. Based on the CDR3 plus reference TRBV5-8 and TRBJ2-2, the full variable domain is EAGVTQSPTHLIKTRGQQATLRCSPISGHTSVYWYQQALGLGLQFLLWYDEGEERNRGNFPPRFSGRQFPNYSSELNVNALELEDSALYLCASSLEGWRDTGELFFGEGSRLTVL.

This clone appeared once. The rearrangement links TRBV7-9 to TRBJ1-1, with 7 bases lining up with TRBD1. With 7 bases clipped from V and 0 bases from J, the junction kept 5 bases outside the gene matches. The germline gives CDR1 SEHNR, CDR2 FQNEAQ (reference sequence). CDR3 length equals 14 residues. Here the CDR3 reads CASTKTGMNTEAFF. The CDR3 DNA is TGTGCCAGCACAAAGACAGGGATGAACACTGAAGCTTTCTTT. The whole variable domain, filled in from reference TRBV7-9 and TRBJ1-1, reads DTGVSQNPRHKITKRGQNVTFRCDPISEHNRLYWYRQTLGQGPEFLTYFQNEAQLEKSRLLSDRFSAERPKGSFSTLEIQRTEQGDSAMYLCASTKTGMNTEAFFGQGTRLTVV.

The DNA for the CDR3 is TGTGCCAGCAGCCCAGATCCCCTAGCCCCTAGCTCCTACAATGAGCAGTTCTTC. Encoded protein: CASSPDPLAPSSYNEQFF. The chain has TRBV11-3 and TRBJ2-1, with D perhaps matching TRBD2 (5 bases). CDR3 length: 18 amino acids. The germline V gene has CDR1 SGHNT and CDR2 YENEEA. V was pared by 5 bases and J by 0 bases, with 20 bases between.

The V call is TRBV6-1, the J call TRBJ1-5; D is uncertain. This CDR3 has 16 amino acids. The V and J ends lost 1 base and 4 bases respectively, with 14 bases between them. Germline assignment: CDR1 MNHNS and CDR2 SASEGT. The CDR3 bases are TGTGCCAGCAGTGAAGATTGGATTGGGCTAAATCAGCCCCAGCATTTT. The encoded protein is CASSEDWIGLNQPQHF.

Only one count was recorded for this clone. The chain recombines TRBV11-3 with TRBJ2-1; D perhaps matches TRBD2 (6 bases). Trimming took 5 bases from V and 7 from J, leaving 15 bases between them. Germline V gene sequence: CDR1 SGHNT, CDR2 YENEEA. This CDR3 comprises 14 residues. The DNA for the CDR3 is TGTGCCAGCAGCCCCCGGCCCGCGGGGAATGAGCAGTTCTTC. Its translation: CASSPRPAGNEQFF. The variable domain in full, completed from reference TRBV11-3 and TRBJ2-1, reads EAGVVQSPRYKIIEKKQPVAFWCNPISGHNTLYWYLQNLGQGPELLIRYENEEAVDDSQLPKDRFSAERLKGVDSTLKIQPAELGDSAVYLCASSPRPAGNEQFFGPGTRLTVL.

This chain joins TRBV3-1 (or the pseudogene TRBV3-2) and TRBJ2-7; weak D call: TRBD2 (6 bases). Per the germline V gene, CDR1 is LGHDT and CDR2 is YNNKEL (reference sequence). V lost 1 base and J 12 bases, leaving 13 bases between the germline ends. The CDR3 runs 12 residues. The chain's CDR3 is CASSQGRGSPYF. In DNA, the CDR3 is TGTGCCAGCAGCCAAGGGAGGGGCAGCCCGTACTTC.

The gene calls are TRBV7-9 and TRBJ1-1; TRBD1 might be the D (6 bases). Germline V lookup: CDR1 SEHNR, CDR2 FQNEAQ (reference sequence). Trimming stripped 5 bases from V and 1 base from J, with 11 bases between. The CDR3 runs 14 residues. This CDR3 is CASSRSGANTEAFF. The CDR3 region has the DNA TGTGCCAGCAGCCGTTCGGGGGCGAACACTGAAGCTTTCTTT.

The rearrangement links TRBV7-2 to TRBJ1-1; TRBD1 matches 10 bases. The CDR3 consists of 16 residues. Germline V lookup: CDR1 SGHTA, CDR2 FQGNSA. V shed 5 bases, J shed 2 bases, and the junction held 8 bases outside the gene matches. The CDR3: CASSARTGGANTEAFF. As DNA, the CDR3 is TGTGCCAGCAGCGCCCGGACAGGGGGGGCAAACACTGAAGCTTTCTTT. The whole variable domain, filled in from reference TRBV7-2 and TRBJ1-1, reads GAGVSQSPSNKVTEKGKDVELRCDPISGHTALYWYRQSLGQGLEFLIYFQGNSAPDKSGLPSDRFSAERTGGSVSTLTIQRTQQEDSAVYLCASSARTGGANTEAFFGQGTRLTVV.

The chain combines TRBV21-1 with TRBJ1-4. TRBV21-1 is recorded as a pseudogene. This CDR3 has 16 residues. The CDR3 loop reads CASSKGAGGRYEKLFF. The CDR3 bases are TGTGCCAGCAGCAAAGGGGCGGGGGGTCGGTATGAAAAACTGTTTTTT.

DNA for the CDR3: TGTGCCAGTAGTTTTTCAACAGGGCCCGGGGAGCTGTTTTTT. Its translation is CASSFSTGPGELFF. This chain uses TRBV19 with TRBJ2-2; a possible D gene is TRBD1 (6 bases). Per germline, CDR1 LNHDA and CDR2 SQIVND (reference sequence). V was trimmed by 5 bases and J by 6 bases, leaving 13 bases between them. The CDR3 covers 14 residues.

The chain uses TRBV2 and TRBJ2-7, with D tentatively TRBD1 (6 bases). With 6 bases removed from V and 0 bases from J, the gap between germline ends came to 18 bases. This CDR3 has 16 amino acids. CDR1 and CDR2 (germline): SNHLY, FYNNEI. The CDR3 nucleotides are TGTGCCAGCAGGCTCTGGGGCGACAGGAGCTCCTACGAGCAGTACTTC. As protein: CASRLWGDRSSYEQYF.

This clone was observed a single time. This chain uses TRBV27 with TRBJ1-5; unclear D gene. V was cut by 4 bases and J by 2 bases, with 6 bases left in between. CDR1 and CDR2 (germline): MNHEY, SMNVEV (reference sequence). This CDR3 comprises 13 residues. DNA of the CDR3: TGTGCCAGCAGTTCAGCCGGCAATCAGCCCCAGCATTTT. Protein: CASSSAGNQPQHF.